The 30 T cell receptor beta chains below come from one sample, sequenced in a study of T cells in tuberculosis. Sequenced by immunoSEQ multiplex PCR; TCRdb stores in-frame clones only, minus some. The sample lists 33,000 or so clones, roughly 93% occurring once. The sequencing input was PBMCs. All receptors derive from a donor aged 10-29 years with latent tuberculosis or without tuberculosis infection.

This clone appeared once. CDR3 region: CARETGGGGYTF. The DNA of the CDR3 is TGTGCCCGCGAGACAGGGGGTGGCGGCTACACCTTC. The chain carries TRBV2 and TRBJ1-2; 9 bases agree with TRBD1. V trimming: 11 bases; J trimming: 8 bases; junction bases outside the gene matches: 9. CDR1 and CDR2 (germline): SNHLY, FYNNEI. The CDR3 runs 12 residues.

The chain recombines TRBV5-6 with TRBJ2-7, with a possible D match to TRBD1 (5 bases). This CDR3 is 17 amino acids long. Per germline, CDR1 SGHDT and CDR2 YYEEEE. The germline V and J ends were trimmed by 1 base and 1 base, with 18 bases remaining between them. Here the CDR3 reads CASSLTGYRSISYEQYF. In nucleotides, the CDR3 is TGTGCCAGCAGCTTGACAGGCTACAGATCCATTTCCTACGAGCAGTACTTC.

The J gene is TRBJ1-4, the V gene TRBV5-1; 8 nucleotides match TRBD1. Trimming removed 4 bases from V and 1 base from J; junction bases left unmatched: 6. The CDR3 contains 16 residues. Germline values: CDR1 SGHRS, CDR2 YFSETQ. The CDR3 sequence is CASSTLQGGTNEKLFF. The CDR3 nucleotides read TGCGCCAGCAGCACGTTACAGGGGGGAACTAATGAAAAACTGTTTTTT. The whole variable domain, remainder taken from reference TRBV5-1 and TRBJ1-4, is KAGVTQTPRYLIKTRGQQVTLSCSPISGHRSVSWYQQTPGQGLQFLFEYFSETQRNKGNFPGRFSGRQFSNSRSEMNVSTLELGDSALYLCASSTLQGGTNEKLFFGSGTQLSVL.

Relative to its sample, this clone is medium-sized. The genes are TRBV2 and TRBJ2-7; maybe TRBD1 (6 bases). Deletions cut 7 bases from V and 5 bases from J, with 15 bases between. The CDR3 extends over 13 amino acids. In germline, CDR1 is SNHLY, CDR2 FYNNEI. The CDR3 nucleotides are TGTGCCAGCACCAGGGTCCAGGGGCACGAGCAGTACTTC. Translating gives CASTRVQGHEQYF.

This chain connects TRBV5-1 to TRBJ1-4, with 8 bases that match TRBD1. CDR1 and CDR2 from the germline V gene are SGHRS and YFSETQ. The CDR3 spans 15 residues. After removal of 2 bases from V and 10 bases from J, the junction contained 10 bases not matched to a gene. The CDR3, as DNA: TGCGCCAGCAGCTTCCGGACAGGGTGGTCGGGAAAACTGTTTTTT. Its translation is CASSFRTGWSGKLFF. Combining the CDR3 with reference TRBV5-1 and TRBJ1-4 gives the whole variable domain KAGVTQTPRYLIKTRGQQVTLSCSPISGHRSVSWYQQTPGQGLQFLFEYFSETQRNKGNFPGRFSGRQFSNSRSEMNVSTLELGDSALYLCASSFRTGWSGKLFFGSGTQLSVL.

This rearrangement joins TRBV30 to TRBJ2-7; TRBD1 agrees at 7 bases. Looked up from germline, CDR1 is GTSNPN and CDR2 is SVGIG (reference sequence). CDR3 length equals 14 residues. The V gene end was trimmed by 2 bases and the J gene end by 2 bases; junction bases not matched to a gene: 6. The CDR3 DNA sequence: TGTGCCTGGAGTATTGACAGGGCCGCCTACGAGCAGTACTTC. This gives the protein CAWSIDRAAYEQYF.

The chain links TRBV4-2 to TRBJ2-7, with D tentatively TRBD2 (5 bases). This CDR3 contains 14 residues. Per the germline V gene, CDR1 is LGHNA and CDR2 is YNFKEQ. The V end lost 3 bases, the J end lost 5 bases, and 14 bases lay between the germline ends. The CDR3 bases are TGTGCCAGCAGCCAGGTGGAGGTCCCGCACGAGCAGTACTTC. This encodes CASSQVEVPHEQYF.

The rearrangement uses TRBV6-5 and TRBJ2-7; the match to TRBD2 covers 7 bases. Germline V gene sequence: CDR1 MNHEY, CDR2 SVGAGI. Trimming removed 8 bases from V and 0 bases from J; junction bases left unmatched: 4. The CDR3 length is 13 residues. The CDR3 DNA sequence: TGTGCCAGCGGCGGGGAGGGCTCCTACGAGCAGTACTTC. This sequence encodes CASGGEGSYEQYF.

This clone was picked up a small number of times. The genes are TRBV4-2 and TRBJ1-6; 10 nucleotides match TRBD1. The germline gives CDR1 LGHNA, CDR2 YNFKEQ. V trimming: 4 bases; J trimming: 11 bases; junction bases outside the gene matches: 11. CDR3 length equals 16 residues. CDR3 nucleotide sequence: TGTGCCAGCAGCCGCGGGACAGGGGCCGCCCGGGCACCCCTCCACTTT. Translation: CASSRGTGAARAPLHF.

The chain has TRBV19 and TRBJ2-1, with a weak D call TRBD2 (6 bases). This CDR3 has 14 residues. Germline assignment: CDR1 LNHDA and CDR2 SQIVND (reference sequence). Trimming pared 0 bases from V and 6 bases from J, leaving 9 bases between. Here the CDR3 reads CASSIDLGSNEQFF. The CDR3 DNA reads TGTGCCAGTAGTATAGATCTCGGGAGCAATGAGCAGTTCTTC.

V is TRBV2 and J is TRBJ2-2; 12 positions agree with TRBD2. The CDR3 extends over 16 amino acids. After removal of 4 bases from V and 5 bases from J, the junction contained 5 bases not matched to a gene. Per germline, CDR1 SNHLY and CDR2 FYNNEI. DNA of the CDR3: TGTGCCAGCAGTGTACTCGGACTAGCGGGAACCGGGGAGCTGTTTTTT. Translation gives CASSVLGLAGTGELFF. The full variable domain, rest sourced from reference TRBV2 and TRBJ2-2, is EPEVTQTPSHQVTQMGQEVILRCVPISNHLYFYWYRQILGQKVEFLVSFYNNEISEKSEIFDDQFSVERPDGSNFTLKIRSTKLEDSAMYFCASSVLGLAGTGELFFGEGSRLTVL.

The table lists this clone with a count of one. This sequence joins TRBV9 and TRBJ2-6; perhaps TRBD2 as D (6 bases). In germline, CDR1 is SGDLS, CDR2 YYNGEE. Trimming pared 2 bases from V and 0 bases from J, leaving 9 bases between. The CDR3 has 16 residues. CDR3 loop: CASSVGGSSGANVLTF. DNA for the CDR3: TGTGCCAGCAGCGTGGGGGGAAGCTCTGGGGCCAACGTCCTGACTTTC.

The CDR3 loop is CASSMGGTEAFF. In DNA, the CDR3 is TGCGCCAGCAGTATGGGGGGCACTGAAGCTTTCTTT. The chain employs TRBV5-1 and TRBJ1-1; tentatively, D is TRBD1 (5 bases). The germline V gene encodes CDR1 SGHRS and CDR2 YFSETQ. Trimming removed 5 bases at V and 4 bases at J, with 9 bases between. The CDR3 has 12 amino acids.

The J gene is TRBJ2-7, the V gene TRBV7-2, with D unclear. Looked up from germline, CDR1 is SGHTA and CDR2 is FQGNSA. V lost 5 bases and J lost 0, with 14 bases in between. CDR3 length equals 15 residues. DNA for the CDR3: TGTGCCAGCAGCCCCTCCTATAGGAGCTCCTACGAGCAGTACTTC. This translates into CASSPSYRSSYEQYF.

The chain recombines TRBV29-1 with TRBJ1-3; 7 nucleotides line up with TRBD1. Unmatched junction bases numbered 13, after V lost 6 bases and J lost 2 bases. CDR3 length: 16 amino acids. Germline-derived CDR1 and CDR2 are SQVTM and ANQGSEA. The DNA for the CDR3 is TGCAGCGTCAGCTGGGGACAGACTTTAGCTGGAAACACCATATATTTT. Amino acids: CSVSWGQTLAGNTIYF.

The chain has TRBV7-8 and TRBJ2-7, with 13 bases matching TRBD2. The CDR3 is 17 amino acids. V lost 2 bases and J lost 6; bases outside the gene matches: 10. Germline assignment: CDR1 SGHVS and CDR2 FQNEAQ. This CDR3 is CASSLKTSGGAPVEQYF. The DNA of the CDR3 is TGTGCCAGCAGCTTAAAAACTAGCGGGGGGGCCCCCGTCGAGCAGTACTTC.

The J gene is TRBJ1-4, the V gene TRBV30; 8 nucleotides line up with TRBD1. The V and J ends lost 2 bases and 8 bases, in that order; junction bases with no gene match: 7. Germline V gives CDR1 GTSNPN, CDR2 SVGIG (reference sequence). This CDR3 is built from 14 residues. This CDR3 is CAWSPAGGREKLFF. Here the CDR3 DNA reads TGTGCCTGGAGTCCAGCAGGGGGCAGGGAAAAACTGTTTTTT.

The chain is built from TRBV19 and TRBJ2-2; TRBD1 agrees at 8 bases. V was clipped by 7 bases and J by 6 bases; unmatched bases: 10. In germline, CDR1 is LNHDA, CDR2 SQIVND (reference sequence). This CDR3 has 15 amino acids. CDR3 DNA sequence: TGTGCCAGTACCCAAGCGGTACAGGGGGCCGGGGAGCTGTTTTTT. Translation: CASTQAVQGAGELFF. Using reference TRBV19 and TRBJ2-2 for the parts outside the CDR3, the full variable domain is DGGITQSPKYLFRKEGQNVTLSCEQNLNHDAMYWYRQDPGQGLRLIYYSQIVNDFQKGDIAEGYSVSREKKESFPLTVTSAQKNPTAFYLCASTQAVQGAGELFFGEGSRLTVL.

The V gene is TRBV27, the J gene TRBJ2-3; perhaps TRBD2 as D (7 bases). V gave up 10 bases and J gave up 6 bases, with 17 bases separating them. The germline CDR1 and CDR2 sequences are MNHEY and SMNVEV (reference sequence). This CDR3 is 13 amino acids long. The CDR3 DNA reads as TGTGCCATTTCGCGGGGGCTCCTGGATACGCAGTATTTT. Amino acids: CAISRGLLDTQYF.

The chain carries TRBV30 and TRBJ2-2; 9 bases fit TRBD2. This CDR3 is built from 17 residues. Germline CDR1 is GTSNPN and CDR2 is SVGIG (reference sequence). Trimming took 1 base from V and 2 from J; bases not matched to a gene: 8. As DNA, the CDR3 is TGTGCCTGGAGTGGGGAAAGGACTAGCGTTAACACCGGGGAGCTGTTTTTT. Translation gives CAWSGERTSVNTGELFF.

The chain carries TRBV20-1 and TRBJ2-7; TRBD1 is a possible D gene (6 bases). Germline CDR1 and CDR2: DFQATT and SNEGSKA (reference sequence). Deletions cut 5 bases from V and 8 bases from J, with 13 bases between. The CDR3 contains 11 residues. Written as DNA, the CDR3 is TGCAGTGCTGGGGACAAGGGAAAGCAGTACTTC. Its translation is CSAGDKGKQYF.

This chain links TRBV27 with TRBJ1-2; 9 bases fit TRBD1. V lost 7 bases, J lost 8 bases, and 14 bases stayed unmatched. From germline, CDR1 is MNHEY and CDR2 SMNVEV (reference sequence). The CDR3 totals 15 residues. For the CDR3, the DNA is TGTGCCAGCACCCCGGGGGGTGGGACAGGGATCGGCTACACCTTC. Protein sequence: CASTPGGGTGIGYTF.

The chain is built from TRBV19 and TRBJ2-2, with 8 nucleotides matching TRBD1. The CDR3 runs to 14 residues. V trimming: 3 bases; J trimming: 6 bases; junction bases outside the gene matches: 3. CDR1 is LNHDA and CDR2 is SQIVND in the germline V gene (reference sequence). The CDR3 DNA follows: TGTGCCAGTAGTATCGGACAGGGAGCCGGGGAGCTGTTTTTT. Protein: CASSIGQGAGELFF.

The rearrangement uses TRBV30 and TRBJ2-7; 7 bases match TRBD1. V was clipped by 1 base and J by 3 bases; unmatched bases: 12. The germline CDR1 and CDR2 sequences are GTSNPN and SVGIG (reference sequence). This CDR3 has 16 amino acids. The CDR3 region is CAWSANPLTGLYEQYF. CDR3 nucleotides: TGTGCCTGGAGTGCCAATCCCCTGACAGGGCTCTACGAGCAGTACTTC.

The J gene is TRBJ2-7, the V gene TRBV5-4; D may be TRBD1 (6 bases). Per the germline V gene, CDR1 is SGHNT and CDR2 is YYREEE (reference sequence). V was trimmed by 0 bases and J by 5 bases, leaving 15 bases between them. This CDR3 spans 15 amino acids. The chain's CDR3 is CASSLEGTPSHEQYF. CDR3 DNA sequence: TGTGCCAGCAGCTTGGAGGGGACACCGAGCCACGAGCAGTACTTC.

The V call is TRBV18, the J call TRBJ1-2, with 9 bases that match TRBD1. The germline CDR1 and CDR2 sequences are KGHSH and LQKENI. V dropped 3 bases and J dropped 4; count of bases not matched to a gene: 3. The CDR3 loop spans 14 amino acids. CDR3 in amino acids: CASSPSTGGYGYTF. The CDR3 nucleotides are TGTGCCAGCTCACCTTCGACAGGGGGCTATGGCTACACCTTC.

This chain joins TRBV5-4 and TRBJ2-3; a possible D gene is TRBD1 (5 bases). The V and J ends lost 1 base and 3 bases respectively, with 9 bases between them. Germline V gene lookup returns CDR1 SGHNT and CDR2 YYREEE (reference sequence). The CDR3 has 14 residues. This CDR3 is CASSLQGRTDTQYF. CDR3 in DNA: TGTGCCAGCAGCTTGCAGGGAAGGACAGATACGCAGTATTTT.

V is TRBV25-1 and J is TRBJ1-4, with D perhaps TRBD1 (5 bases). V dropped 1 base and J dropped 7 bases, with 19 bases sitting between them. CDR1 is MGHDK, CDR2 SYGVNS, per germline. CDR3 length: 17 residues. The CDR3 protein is CASSELEAGPGGEKLFF. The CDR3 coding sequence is TGTGCCAGCAGTGAATTGGAGGCGGGGCCGGGGGGTGAAAAACTGTTTTTT.

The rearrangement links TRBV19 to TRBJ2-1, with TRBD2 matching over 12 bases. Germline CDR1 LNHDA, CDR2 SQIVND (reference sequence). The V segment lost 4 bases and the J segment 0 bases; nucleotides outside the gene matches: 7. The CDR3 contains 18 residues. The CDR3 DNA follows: TGTGCCAGTAGTAAATCTAGCGGGGGGGTGGTCTCCTACAATGAGCAGTTCTTC. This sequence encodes CASSKSSGGVVSYNEQFF. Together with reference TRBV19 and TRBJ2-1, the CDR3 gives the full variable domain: DGGITQSPKYLFRKEGQNVTLSCEQNLNHDAMYWYRQDPGQGLRLIYYSQIVNDFQKGDIAEGYSVSREKKESFPLTVTSAQKNPTAFYLCASSKSSGGVVSYNEQFFGPGTRLTVL.

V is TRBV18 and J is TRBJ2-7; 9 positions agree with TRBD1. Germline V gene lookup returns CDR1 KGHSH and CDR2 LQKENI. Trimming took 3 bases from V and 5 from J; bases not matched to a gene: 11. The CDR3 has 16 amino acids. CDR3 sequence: CASSPRGGTGTHEQYF. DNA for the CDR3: TGTGCCAGCTCACCCCGAGGGGGGACAGGGACACACGAGCAGTACTTC. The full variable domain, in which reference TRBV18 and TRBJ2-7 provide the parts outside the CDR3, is NAGVMQNPRHLVRRRGQEARLRCSPMKGHSHVYWYRQLPEEGLKFMVYLQKENIIDESGMPKERFSAEFPKEGPSILRIQQVVRGDSAAYFCASSPRGGTGTHEQYFGPGTRLTVT.